One T cell receptor (beta chain) is described in this entry. Its cognate antigen is unknown. This specimen comes from a study of naive and memory T cell subsets. V was clipped by 0 bases and J by 5 bases; unmatched bases: 4. The CDR3 loop spans 16 amino acids. The germline CDR1 and CDR2 sequences are MDHEN and SYDVKM. Overall study findings and caveats: From naive to CM, EM and EMRA, diversity decreased and Gini increased. Naive repertoires, especially CD8, held a few larger clonotypes, possibly memory cells re-expressing CD45RA.

Two oligonucleotides, mixed equimolar, formed the beta constant-region primer covering TRBC1 and TRBC2. Ligated cDNA was amplified by four rounds of PCR with nested alpha and beta constant-region primers and SP2. TCRdb reprocessed the UMI-ligation and nested PCR reads via MiXCR and lists one record per CDR3 protein. The profile shows about 140,000 distinct CDR3 sequences, under 25% of them singletons. The rearrangement uses TRBV28 and TRBJ2-7; 13 bases line up with TRBD2. Sequenced: naive CD8+ T cells from blood. The sequence derives from a human donor in good health. In nucleotides, the CDR3 is TGTGCCAGCAGTTTATGCAGACTAGCGGGAGGCCACGAGCAGTACTTC. It is translated as CASSLCRLAGGHEQYF.